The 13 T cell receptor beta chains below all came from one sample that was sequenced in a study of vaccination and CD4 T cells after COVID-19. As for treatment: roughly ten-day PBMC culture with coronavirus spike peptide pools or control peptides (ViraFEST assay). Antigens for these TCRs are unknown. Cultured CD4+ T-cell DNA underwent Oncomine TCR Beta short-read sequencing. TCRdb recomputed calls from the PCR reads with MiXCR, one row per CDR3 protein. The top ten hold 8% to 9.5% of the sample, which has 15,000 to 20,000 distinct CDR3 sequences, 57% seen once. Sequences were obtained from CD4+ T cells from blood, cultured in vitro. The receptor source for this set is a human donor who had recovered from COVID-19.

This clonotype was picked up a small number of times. For the CDR3, the DNA is TGTGCCAGCAGCCCCCGACAGATCTGGGAGACTACTGAAGCTTTCTTT. Amino acids: CASSPRQIWETTEAFF. This chain links TRBV7-9 with TRBJ1-1; D is possibly TRBD1 (5 bases). Germline CDR1 and CDR2: SEHNR and FQNEAQ (reference sequence). V was shortened by 5 bases and J by 5 bases, with 21 bases between the two germline ends. The CDR3 spans 16 residues. The full variable domain, its missing parts supplied by reference TRBV7-9 and TRBJ1-1, is DTGVSQNPRHKITKRGQNVTFRCDPISEHNRLYWYRQTLGQGPEFLTYFQNEAQLEKSRLLSDRFSAERPKGSFSTLEIQRTEQGDSAMYLCASSPRQIWETTEAFFGQGTRLTVV.

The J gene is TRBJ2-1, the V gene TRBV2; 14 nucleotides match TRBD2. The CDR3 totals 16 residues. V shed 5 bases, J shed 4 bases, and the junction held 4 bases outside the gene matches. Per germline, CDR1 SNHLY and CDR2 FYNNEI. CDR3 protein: CASSLGLAGEYNEQFF. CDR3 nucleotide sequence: TGTGCCAGCAGTTTGGGACTAGCGGGAGAGTACAATGAGCAGTTCTTC.

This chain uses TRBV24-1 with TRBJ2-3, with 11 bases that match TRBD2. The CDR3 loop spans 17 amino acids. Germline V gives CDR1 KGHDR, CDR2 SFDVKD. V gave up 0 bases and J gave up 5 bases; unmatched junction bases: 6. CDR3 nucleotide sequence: TGTGCCACCAGTGATTTGGAGGTAGCGGGAGGGTTAGATACGCAGTATTTT. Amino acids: CATSDLEVAGGLDTQYF.

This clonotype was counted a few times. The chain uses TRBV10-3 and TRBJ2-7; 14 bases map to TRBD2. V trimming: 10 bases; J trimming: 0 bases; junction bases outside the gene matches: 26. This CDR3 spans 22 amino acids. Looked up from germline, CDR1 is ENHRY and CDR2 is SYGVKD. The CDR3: CATMGADGSGLAGGQSSYEQYF. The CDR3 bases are TGTGCCACCATGGGGGCTGACGGCTCCGGACTAGCGGGAGGACAGAGCTCCTACGAGCAGTACTTC.

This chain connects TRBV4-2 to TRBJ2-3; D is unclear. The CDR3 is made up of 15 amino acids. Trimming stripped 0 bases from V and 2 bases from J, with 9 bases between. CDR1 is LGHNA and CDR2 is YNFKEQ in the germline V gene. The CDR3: CASSQDGAYTDTQYF. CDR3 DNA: TGTGCCAGCAGCCAAGATGGAGCCTACACAGATACGCAGTATTTT.

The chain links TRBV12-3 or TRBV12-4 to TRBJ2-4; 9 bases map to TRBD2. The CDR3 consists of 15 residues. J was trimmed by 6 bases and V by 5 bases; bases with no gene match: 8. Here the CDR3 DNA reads TGTGCCAGCAGTCTGCCCGGGACTAGCCTAAACATTCAGTACTTC. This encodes CASSLPGTSLNIQYF.

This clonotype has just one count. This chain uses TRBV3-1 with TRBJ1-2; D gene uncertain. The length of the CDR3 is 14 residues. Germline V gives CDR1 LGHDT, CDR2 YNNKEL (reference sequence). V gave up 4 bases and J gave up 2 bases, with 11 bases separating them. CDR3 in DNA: TGTGCCAGCAGCCCCTCGGAAAAGAACTATGGCTACACCTTC. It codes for CASSPSEKNYGYTF.

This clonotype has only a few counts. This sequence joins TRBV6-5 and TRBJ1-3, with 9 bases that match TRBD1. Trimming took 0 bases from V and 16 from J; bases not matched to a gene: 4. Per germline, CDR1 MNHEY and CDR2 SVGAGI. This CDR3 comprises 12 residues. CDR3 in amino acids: CASSYSGDRVYF. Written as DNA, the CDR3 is TGTGCCAGCAGTTACTCGGGGGACAGGGTTTATTTT.

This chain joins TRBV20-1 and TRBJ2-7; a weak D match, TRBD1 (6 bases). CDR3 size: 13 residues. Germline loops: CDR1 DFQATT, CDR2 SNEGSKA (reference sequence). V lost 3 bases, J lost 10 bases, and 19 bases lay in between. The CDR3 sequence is CSARAGTSQVQYF. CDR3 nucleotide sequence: TGCAGTGCTAGGGCCGGGACATCCCAAGTTCAGTACTTC.

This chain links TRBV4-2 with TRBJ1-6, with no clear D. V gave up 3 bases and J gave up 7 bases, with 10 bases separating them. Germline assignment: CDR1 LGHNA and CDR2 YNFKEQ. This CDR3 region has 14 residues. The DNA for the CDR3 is TGTGCCAGCAGCCACTCTCCGCTGAATTCACCCCTCCACTTT. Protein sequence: CASSHSPLNSPLHF.

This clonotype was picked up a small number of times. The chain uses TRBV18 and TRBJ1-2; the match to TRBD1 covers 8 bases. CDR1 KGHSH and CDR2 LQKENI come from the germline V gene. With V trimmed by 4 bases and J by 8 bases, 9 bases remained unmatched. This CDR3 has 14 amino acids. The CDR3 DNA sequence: TGTGCCAGCTCACAGGACAGGGAGGGCAGAGGCTACACCTTC. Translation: CASSQDREGRGYTF.

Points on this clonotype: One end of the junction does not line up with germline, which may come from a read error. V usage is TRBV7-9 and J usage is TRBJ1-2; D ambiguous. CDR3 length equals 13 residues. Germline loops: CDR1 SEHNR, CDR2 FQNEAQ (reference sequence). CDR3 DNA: TGTGCCAACAGCACGAACGGCCAAGGTGGCTACACCTTC. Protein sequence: CANSTNGQGGYTF.

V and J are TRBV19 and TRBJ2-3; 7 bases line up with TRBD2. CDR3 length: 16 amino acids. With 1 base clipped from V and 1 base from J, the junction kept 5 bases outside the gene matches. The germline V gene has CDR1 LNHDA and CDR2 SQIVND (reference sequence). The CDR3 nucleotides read TGTGCCAGTAGTATAGGGGCGGGAGTGGGCACAGATACGCAGTATTTT. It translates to CASSIGAGVGTDTQYF.